This passage covers 4 T cell receptor beta chains from one sample sequenced in a study of T cell responses to AZD1222 COVID-19 vaccine. Assay used: immunoSEQ multiplex PCR; TCRdb lists only in-frame clones, some missing. The sample gives around 160,000 clones, around 94% of which show up once; roughly 5% is in the top ten. Sequenced material: peripheral blood, taken 28 days after the second AZD1222 dose. These receptors came from an adult who received the AZD1222 COVID-19 vaccine.

This clone has a single count. The rearrangement joins TRBV5-5 to TRBJ1-6; the match to TRBD1 covers 7 bases. Germline CDR1 is SGHKS and CDR2 is YYEKEE (reference sequence). The length of the CDR3 is 16 residues. Unmatched junction bases numbered 11, after V lost 2 bases and J lost 9 bases. CDR3 region: CASSFPGQARGSPLHF. The CDR3 bases are TGTGCCAGCAGCTTCCCAGGACAGGCGAGGGGTTCACCCCTCCACTTT. Filled out from reference TRBV5-5 and TRBJ1-6, the complete variable domain reads DAGVTQSPTHLIKTRGQQVTLRCSPISGHKSVSWYQQVLGQGPQFIFQYYEKEERGRGNFPDRFSARQFPNYSSELNVNALLLGDSALYLCASSFPGQARGSPLHFGNGTRLTVT.

The V call is TRBV6-6, the J call TRBJ2-1; D is unresolved. Germline-derived CDR1 and CDR2 are MNHNY and SVGAGI (reference sequence). Deletions cut 5 bases from V and 0 bases from J, with 17 bases between. The CDR3 consists of 17 residues. CDR3 DNA: TGTGCCAGCAGTCCCCACGGGTCATTTGGCTCCTACAATGAGCAGTTCTTC. Its translation is CASSPHGSFGSYNEQFF.

The chain is built from TRBV4-3 and TRBJ2-1, with D hard to call. This CDR3 comprises 14 residues. The germline CDR1 and CDR2 sequences are LGHNA and YSLEER. V shed 2 bases and J shed 6 bases, with 11 bases lying between them. The CDR3 region has the DNA TGCGCCAGCAGCCAACAGGAAACTTCCAATGAGCAGTTCTTC. It codes for CASSQQETSNEQFF.

CDR3 in amino acids: CASSYSGGMPPYEQYF. In nucleotides, the CDR3 is TGTGCCAGCAGTTACTCAGGCGGGATGCCCCCCTACGAGCAGTACTTC. The chain has TRBV6-5 and TRBJ2-7, with D possibly matching TRBD2 (6 bases). V was pared by 0 bases and J by 2 bases, with 14 bases between. CDR1 is MNHEY, CDR2 SVGAGI, per germline. The CDR3 extends over 16 amino acids.